The clone carrying this T cell receptor beta chain has just a few counts. The sample originates from a study of blood T cell repertoires in COVID-19. Background on the study: Donors in the United States, Italy and Spain gave samples during acute or convalescent COVID-19. Sample material is recorded as cDNA or gDNA derived from T cells, B-cell-depleted T cells, or PBMCs.

The CDR3 is 14 amino acids. V lost 6 bases to trimming and J lost 3 bases; unmatched junction nucleotides: 2. CDR1 is SEHNR, CDR2 FQNEAQ, per germline (reference sequence). Authors' processing steps: How many nucleated cells were present was estimated from reference gene primer amplification. Profiling relied on immunoSEQ multiplex PCR, and the TCRdb table lists in-frame clones only, not all of them. V and J calls plus clone size are reproduced from that table; the DNA served to infer D and trimming. The table records a few hundred thousand clones, roughly 86% of them present only once. The chain is built from TRBV7-9 and TRBJ2-2; TRBD2 aligns across 9 bases. The TCR originated in a man aged 35 to 55 who had recovered from COVID-19. Input material: peripheral blood. CDR3 amino acids: CASRLAGDTGELFF. Written as DNA, the CDR3 is TGTGCCAGCAGACTAGCGGGCGACACCGGGGAGCTGTTTTTT.